The following is a T cell receptor beta chain sequence with its context. Its antigen is unidentified. Assay used: immunoSEQ multiplex PCR; TCRdb lists only in-frame clones, some missing. The top ten clones hold 3.3% of a sample with 95,000 to 150,000 clones, approximately 84% of them seen once. The data belong to a study of identifying expanded T cells in peripheral blood. Collection occurred without any documented infections or immune events in donors. CDR3 length: 15 amino acids. Trimming pared 6 bases from V and 0 bases from J, leaving 12 bases between. Looked up from germline, CDR1 is MNHEY and CDR2 is SVGAGI. General study findings and limits: Clone count variance between approximately two-week samples rose with total template count. About 1.3 clones differed between technical replicates, versus about 15 and 19 over time.

The receptor was isolated from a person aged 18 to 75 in good health. The gene calls are TRBV6-5 and TRBJ2-1; D is undetermined. Sequenced: blood. The CDR3 DNA sequence: TGTGCCAGCAGACCCCGGACGGGCTCCTACAATGAGCAGTTCTTC. Protein: CASRPRTGSYNEQFF.